The rows below give T cell receptor beta chains drawn from one sample of a study of T-cell reconstitution after alpha-beta-depleted transplantation in children. MiXCR, applied by TCRdb to the PCR reads, yields one record per CDR3 protein. The data contain about 91,000 distinct CDR3 sequences, roughly 8.3% of them seen just once; the ten biggest clones take up roughly 7%. Material: PBMCs from the stem cell graft donor, obtained from the stem cell graft. The receptor source for this set is a human donor who donated a stem cell graft to a child with congenital amegakaryocytic thrombocytopenia. The CDR3 runs from the conserved cysteine through the conserved F or W. The D gene is left open where the match is weak. The size of a clone is reported for some rows only, either as once, few or many, or as a class for expanded clones.

D	size	V	J	DNA	CDR3
NA	many	TRBV6-5	TRBJ2-1	TGTGCCAGCATTACGAGTGGGTTCTACAATGAGCAGTTCTTC	CASITSGFYNEQFF
NA	many	TRBV18	TRBJ2-7	TGTGCCAGCTCACCGGGGGGACAGCGCGAGCAGTACTTC	CASSPGGQREQYF
NA	NA	TRBV5-1	TRBJ2-3	TGCGCCAGCAGCACAACGTCTAGCACAGATACGCAGTATTTT	CASSTTSSTDTQYF
NA	many	TRBV27	TRBJ1-4	TGTGCCAGCAGTAAGATGAGGTCCGATAATGAAAAACTGTTTTTT	CASSKMRSDNEKLFF
NA	many	TRBV5-1	TRBJ1-5	TGCGCCAGCAGCTCCGGAGGGTTGGGTCAGCCCCAGCATTTT	CASSSGGLGQPQHF
NA	many	TRBV7-2	TRBJ2-7	TGTGCCAGCAGCTCGTCTGGATCAGTGCAGTACTTC	CASSSSGSVQYF
NA	many	TRBV5-1	TRBJ2-7	TGCGCCAGCAGCTTAAGTACAGGAGCTCCTCCCCCCCTCTACGAGCAGTACTTC	CASSLSTGAPPPLYEQYF
NA	many	TRBV15	TRBJ2-5	TGTGCCACCAGCAGAGTTACTAGGGCCCAAGAGACCCAGTACTTC	CATSRVTRAQETQYF
NA	many	TRBV5-5	TRBJ2-1	TGTGCCAGCAGCCGTACAGGGACCAACTACAATGAGCAGTTCTTC	CASSRTGTNYNEQFF
NA	many	TRBV28	TRBJ1-2	TGTGCCAGCAGTTTACACACGGACAGCCCCCTAGTGGGGGGAACCTTC	CASSLHTDSPLVGGTF
NA	NA	TRBV5-1	TRBJ1-5	TGCGCCAGCAGTCTGACAGGTTATAGCAATCAGCCCCAGCATTTT	CASSLTGYSNQPQHF
NA	many	TRBV12-3/TRBV12-4	TRBJ1-4	TGTGCCAGCAGTCTACGAGGACGTCGGCTCAATGAAAAACTGTTTTTT	CASSLRGRRLNEKLFF
NA	many	TRBV9	TRBJ2-5	TGTGCCAGCAGCGCGGCCGGGGCTCCGAAAGAGACCCAGTACTTC	CASSAAGAPKETQYF
NA	many	TRBV3-1	TRBJ1-2	TGTGCCAGCAGCTCCCGGACAGGCTACACCTTC	CASSSRTGYTF
TRBD1	NA	TRBV6-2/TRBV6-3	TRBJ1-2	TGTGCCAGCAGTTACTCAAAGGGGGCCGACTCTAGCTATGGCTACACCTTC	CASSYSKGADSSYGYTF
TRBD2	many	TRBV5-1	TRBJ2-1	TGCGCCAGCAGCTTGGCACCTAGCGGGAGGGCCTATACTAGCTCCTACAATGAGCAGTTCTTC	CASSLAPSGRAYTSSYNEQFF
NA	many	TRBV7-2	TRBJ2-5	TGTGCCAGCAGCTTTCAAGACAGTCAAGAGACCCAGTACTTC	CASSFQDSQETQYF
TRBD1	many	TRBV5-1	TRBJ2-1	TGCGCCAGCAGCTTGCTCGCCACGGGACAGTCAAACAATGAGCAGTTCTTC	CASSLLATGQSNNEQFF
TRBD2	many	TRBV5-5	TRBJ2-1	TGTGCCAGCAGCACGCCAGGACTAGCGGGGTACAATGAGCAGTTCTTC	CASSTPGLAGYNEQFF
TRBD2	few	TRBV5-1	TRBJ2-2	TGCGCCAGCAGCTTCGTCTGGGCGGGAGACGGGTCCGGGGAGCTGTTTTTT	CASSFVWAGDGSGELFF
TRBD2	many	TRBV5-1	TRBJ2-1	TGCGCCAGCAGCCCTAGCGGGGCGTACAATGAGCAGTTCTTC	CASSPSGAYNEQFF
TRBD2	many	TRBV20-1	TRBJ2-3	TGCAGTGCCAATCCCGCTAGCGGGAGGGCCGTTGTCACAGATACGCAGTATTTT	CSANPASGRAVVTDTQYF
NA	many	TRBV5-6	TRBJ2-1	TGTGCCAGCAGCTTGCGGGGCTCCAGGGAGCAGTTCTTC	CASSLRGSREQFF
NA	NA	TRBV2	TRBJ2-7	TGTGCCAGCAGTGAAGTTCAGGGGGGCTACGAGCAGTACTTC	CASSEVQGGYEQYF
TRBD1	many	TRBV3-1	TRBJ2-3	TGTGCCAGCAGCCAAGAGGGCAGGGGGACAGATACGCAGTATTTT	CASSQEGRGTDTQYF
TRBD1	many	TRBV18	TRBJ2-1	TGTGCCAGCTCCCCGGGACAGGGGGTGATGAATGAGCAGTTCTTC	CASSPGQGVMNEQFF
TRBD2	many	TRBV18	TRBJ2-3	TGTGCCAGCTCACCACCGGGACTAGCAGTCGCAGATACGCAGTATTTT	CASSPPGLAVADTQYF
TRBD2	many	TRBV11-2	TRBJ2-1	TGTGCCAGCAGCTTAGTATCCCGGGATATACTAGCGGTCTACAATGAGCAGTTCTTC	CASSLVSRDILAVYNEQFF
NA	many	TRBV12-3/TRBV12-4	TRBJ2-2	TGTGCCAGCAGGGAGTGGGGTCCAGAGCTGTTTTTT	CASREWGPELFF
NA	few	TRBV10-3	TRBJ2-5	TGTGCCATCAGTGAGCCCGCGGGAGGACAGGGCGAGGAGACCCAGTACTTC	CAISEPAGGQGEETQYF
NA	NA	TRBV20-1	TRBJ2-1	TGCAGTGCCTCTCGGCGGGGCTCCTACAATGAGCAGTTCTTC	CSASRRGSYNEQFF
NA	few	TRBV5-5	TRBJ2-7	TGTGCCAGCAGCTTGCAGGTTCGGGCAGGATGGGACGAGCAGTACTTC	CASSLQVRAGWDEQYF
NA	NA	TRBV29-1	TRBJ1-2	TGCAGCGTCGAATCGCAGCGAGTCTTTGGCTACACCTTC	CSVESQRVFGYTF
NA	many	TRBV12-3/TRBV12-4	TRBJ2-2	TGTGCCAGCACCGGAGGGGGACAGCGGATTAAGGACACCGGGGAGCTGTTTTTT	CASTGGGQRIKDTGELFF
TRBD2	few	TRBV11-2	TRBJ2-7	TGTGCCAGCAGCTTAGAAGGCGGGGGATTACTTTACGAGCAGTACTTC	CASSLEGGGLLYEQYF
NA	many	TRBV2	TRBJ2-5	TGTGCCAGCAGTCCGAAGACAGTTCAAGAGACCCAGTACTTC	CASSPKTVQETQYF
TRBD2	many	TRBV12-3/TRBV12-4	TRBJ2-2	TGTGCCAGCACTACAACCGGGGGGACCACCGGGGAGCTGTTTTTT	CASTTTGGTTGELFF
NA	many	TRBV29-1	TRBJ1-2	TGCAGCGTTGAAGAACAGCAGAACTATGGCTACACCTTC	CSVEEQQNYGYTF
NA	many	TRBV3-1	TRBJ2-5	TGTGCCAGCAGCCAAGCACTTGGTGAGACCCAGTACTTC	CASSQALGETQYF
TRBD1	few	TRBV20-1	TRBJ1-2	TGCAGTGCTCGGACAGGGGTAACGAACTATGGCTACACCTTC	CSARTGVTNYGYTF
NA	many	TRBV5-1	TRBJ2-1	TGCGCCAGCAGAAGGGACAATGAGCAGTTCTTC	CASRRDNEQFF
NA	many	TRBV7-2	TRBJ2-4	TGTGCCAGCAGATCCACTAAGCTAGCCAAAAACATTCAGTACTTC	CASRSTKLAKNIQYF
TRBD1	many	TRBV6-1	TRBJ2-7	TGTGCCAGCACCCAGACAGGGGGCTCCTACGAGCAGTACTTC	CASTQTGGSYEQYF
TRBD2	many	TRBV20-1	TRBJ2-7	TGCAGTGCTAGAGCCCCGATTCGACTAGCGGCGTATCCCACCTACGAGCAGTACTTC	CSARAPIRLAAYPTYEQYF
NA	many	TRBV5-1	TRBJ2-1	TGCGCCAGCAGCTTGGAACCGGGGGACAATGAGCAGTTCTTC	CASSLEPGDNEQFF
NA	many	TRBV20-1	TRBJ1-2	TGCAGTGCTCATCGGTCTAATAGTGGCTACACCTTC	CSAHRSNSGYTF
NA	many	TRBV5-4	TRBJ2-2	TGTGCCAGCAGCCCCGGGGGTAGGGTGAACACCGGGGAGCTGTTTTTT	CASSPGGRVNTGELFF
TRBD2	many	TRBV20-1	TRBJ2-2	TGCAGGGCTAGTTCGGGACTAGCGGGAGGGCCGATCGGGGAGCTGTTTTTT	CRASSGLAGGPIGELFF
TRBD2	few	TRBV11-1	TRBJ2-1	TGTGCCAGCAGCCCAACGACTAGCGGGAGTTTCTCCTACAATGAGCAGTTCTTC	CASSPTTSGSFSYNEQFF
NA	many	TRBV12-3/TRBV12-4	TRBJ1-2	TGTGCCAGCAGTTTGTCAGGCGGCTATGGCTACACCTTC	CASSLSGGYGYTF
TRBD2	many	TRBV5-1	TRBJ2-3	TGCGCCAGCAGCTTGACAACTAGCGGGGGGGCCTCAGATACGCAGTATTTT	CASSLTTSGGASDTQYF
NA	many	TRBV7-2	TRBJ2-3	TGTGCCAGCAGCTCTAGTGGAGATACGCAGTATTTT	CASSSSGDTQYF
TRBD1	NA	TRBV28	TRBJ2-2	TGTGCCAGCAGTTTAGGACAGGGGGCTCTATCCGGGGAGCTGTTTTTT	CASSLGQGALSGELFF
TRBD2	many	TRBV7-9	TRBJ2-3	TGTGCCAGCAGCTTAGTCGTGACTAGCGGCACAGATACGCAGTATTTT	CASSLVVTSGTDTQYF